The 26 T cell receptor beta chains in this list originate from one sample, sequenced in a study of response to subunit inactivated influenza vaccine. TCRdb recomputed calls from the RT-PCR reads with MiXCR, one row per CDR3 protein. The sample lists some 540,000 distinct CDR3 sequences, approximately 20% occurring once. These same records also appear under a second study, on T cells expressing NK-cell markers. From that second work: Synthesis of TCR beta cDNA relied on 5'RACE template switching carrying UMIs.

The input for sequencing was CD4+ T cells sorted from PBMCs, taken about 11 days after vaccination. The receptors derive from a man in his forties or fifties who received an inactivated influenza vaccine.

This clonotype was observed a few times. CDR3 sequence reads: CASSQDVGSYGYTF. As DNA, the CDR3 is TGCGCCAGCAGCCAGGATGTCGGTAGCTATGGCTACACCTTC. The chain couples TRBV4-3 to TRBJ1-2; D remains ambiguous. The V end was cut by 3 bases, the J end by 4 bases, with 12 bases between. The CDR3 has 14 residues. Germline CDR1 reads LGHNA; CDR2 reads YSLEER.

CDR3 residues: CASSASGGGAGDEQFF. CDR3 sequence (DNA): TGTGCCAGCAGTGCGTCGGGCGGGGGGGCCGGAGATGAGCAGTTCTTC. V and J are TRBV2 and TRBJ2-1, with 9 nucleotides matching TRBD2. CDR1 and CDR2 from the germline V gene are SNHLY and FYNNEI. This CDR3 has 16 residues. V lost 4 bases to trimming and J lost 8 bases; unmatched junction nucleotides: 12.

There are a few counts of this clonotype. The V and J genes are TRBV7-2 and TRBJ2-7; TRBD1 might be the D (6 bases). The germline CDR1 and CDR2 sequences are SGHTA and FQGNSA. V lost 5 bases to trimming and J lost 2 bases, with 10 bases between them. The CDR3 consists of 13 residues. The CDR3 sequence: CASSHTGTYEQYF. CDR3 nucleotides: TGTGCCAGCAGCCACACAGGGACCTACGAGCAGTACTTC.

This clonotype was seen only a few times. The genes are TRBV20-1 and TRBJ2-2; possibly TRBD2 for D (5 bases). The CDR3 runs to 13 residues. Per the germline V gene, CDR1 is DFQATT and CDR2 is SNEGSKA (reference sequence). With 0 bases removed from V and 6 bases from J, the gap between germline ends came to 8 bases. The CDR3: CSARDGSAGELFF. CDR3 sequence (DNA): TGCAGTGCTAGAGATGGGAGTGCCGGGGAGCTGTTTTTT.

V gene TRBV27 combines with J gene TRBJ2-2, with 8 bases fitting TRBD2. This CDR3 is built from 16 residues. V was pared by 5 bases and J by 5 bases, with 10 bases of the junction left unmatched. CDR1 is MNHEY and CDR2 is SMNVEV in the germline V gene (reference sequence). CDR3 DNA: TGTGCCAGCAGTCGGGGGGGGGCCGTCCTTACCGGGGAGCTGTTTTTT. It specifies CASSRGGAVLTGELFF.

This clonotype was detected ten times or more. Here the CDR3 DNA reads TGCGCCAGCAGCTTGGGAGTCGCAGGGGGCAATGAGCAGTTCTTC. It specifies CASSLGVAGGNEQFF. The chain couples TRBV5-1 to TRBJ2-1, with 7 bases matching TRBD1. CDR1 is SGHRS and CDR2 is YFSETQ in the germline V gene. This CDR3 region has 15 residues. Germline trimming cut 0 bases from V and 6 bases from J; bases unmatched to any gene: 6.

Only a few counts were recorded for this clonotype. This chain links TRBV20-1 with TRBJ2-5; 8 bases are shared with TRBD1. Germline CDR1 is DFQATT and CDR2 is SNEGSKA (reference sequence). The V and J ends lost 3 bases and 5 bases, in that order; junction bases with no gene match: 5. This CDR3 is 13 amino acids long. The CDR3 DNA is TGCAGTGCTAGGACAGGGGCAAGGGAGACCCAGTACTTC. Protein: CSARTGARETQYF.

The chain uses TRBV6-1 and TRBJ2-3; 9 bases agree with TRBD2. This CDR3 spans 14 amino acids. J was trimmed by 7 bases and V by 5 bases; bases with no gene match: 7. CDR1 and CDR2 from the germline V gene are MNHNS and SASEGT. Here the CDR3 reads CASSPGLASNTQYF. CDR3 sequence (DNA): TGTGCCAGCAGTCCGGGACTAGCCTCAAATACGCAGTATTTT.

The chain links TRBV7-2 to TRBJ2-1; D call uncertain. The CDR3 runs 11 residues. Germline values: CDR1 SGHTA, CDR2 FQGNSA. DNA for the CDR3: TGTGCTACCGGACGATACAATGAGCAGTTCTTC. As protein: CATGRYNEQFF. Full variable domain (remainder filled in from reference TRBV7-2 and TRBJ2-1): GAGVSQSPSNKVTEKGKDVELRCDPISGHTALYWYRQSLGQGLEFLIYFQGNSAPDKSGLPSDRFSAERTGGSVSTLTIQRTQQEDSAVYLCATGRYNEQFFGPGTRLTVL.

The chain carries TRBV3-1 and TRBJ2-2, with 11 bases that match TRBD2. The germline V gene has CDR1 LGHDT and CDR2 YNNKEL (reference sequence). V lost 6 bases, J lost 3 bases, and 15 bases stayed unmatched. The CDR3 totals 19 residues. The CDR3, as DNA: TGTGCCAGCAGGATAACTCTAGCGGGGGGCCCCCCGGACACCGGGGAGCTGTTTTTT. Translated: CASRITLAGGPPDTGELFF. The variable domain in full, completed from reference TRBV3-1 and TRBJ2-2, reads DTAVSQTPKYLVTQMGNDKSIKCEQNLGHDTMYWYKQDSKKFLKIMFSYNNKELIINETVPNRFSPKSPDKAHLNLHINSLELGDSAVYFCASRITLAGGPPDTGELFFGEGSRLTVL.

The V gene is TRBV4-1, the J gene TRBJ1-2; the match to TRBD1 covers 7 bases. The length of the CDR3 is 15 residues. In germline, CDR1 is MGHRA, CDR2 YSYEKL. V shed 4 bases, J shed 5 bases, and the junction held 10 bases outside the gene matches. CDR3 DNA: TGCGCCAGCAGCCCTCGACAGGGCGTAGAATATGGCTACACCTTC. Protein product: CASSPRQGVEYGYTF.

The chain combines TRBV7-9 with TRBJ1-5, with 8 bases matching TRBD1. CDR1 and CDR2 (germline): SEHNR, FQNEAQ (reference sequence). V lost 10 bases to trimming and J lost 3 bases; unmatched junction nucleotides: 5. The CDR3 extends over 13 amino acids. CDR3 sequence: CATSGQANQPQHF. CDR3 coding DNA: TGTGCCACCTCGGGACAGGCCAATCAGCCCCAGCATTTT.

Only a few counts were recorded for this clonotype. This rearrangement joins TRBV20-1 to TRBJ2-7, with D perhaps matching TRBD1 (5 bases). Germline assignment: CDR1 DFQATT and CDR2 SNEGSKA (reference sequence). CDR3 length: 12 amino acids. The V and J ends lost 4 bases and 1 base respectively, with 8 bases between them. CDR3 sequence: CSANRQSYEQYF. The CDR3 nucleotides are TGCAGTGCTAACCGACAGTCCTACGAGCAGTACTTC.

This clonotype came up a few times. This rearrangement joins TRBV7-7 to TRBJ2-3; unclear D gene. Trimming took 1 base from V and 2 from J, leaving 10 bases between them. The CDR3 covers 15 residues. Germline V gene lookup returns CDR1 SSHAT and CDR2 FNYEAQ (reference sequence). DNA for the CDR3: TGTGCCAGCAGCTTAGGTATAGGCCTCACAGATACGCAGTATTTT. Protein: CASSLGIGLTDTQYF.

This chain uses TRBV15 with TRBJ1-4; the match to TRBD1 covers 10 bases. The CDR3 is made up of 15 amino acids. The germline CDR1 and CDR2 sequences are LNHNV and YYDKDF (reference sequence). The V segment lost 5 bases and the J segment 5 bases; nucleotides outside the gene matches: 5. The CDR3 bases are TGTGCCACCAGCCTACCGGGACAGGGGAATGAAAAACTGTTTTTT. Amino acids: CATSLPGQGNEKLFF.

The chain has TRBV18 and TRBJ2-7; D is undetermined. Germline V gives CDR1 KGHSH, CDR2 LQKENI. V gave up 4 bases and J gave up 3 bases, with 13 bases separating them. The CDR3 spans 14 residues. The CDR3 protein is CASSLGHVGYEQYF. In DNA, the CDR3 is TGTGCCAGCTCACTAGGGCACGTAGGCTACGAGCAGTACTTC.

The chain carries TRBV28 and TRBJ2-5; 9 nucleotides line up with TRBD1. Unmatched junction bases numbered 14, after V lost 2 bases and J lost 1 base. This CDR3 comprises 19 residues. Per germline, CDR1 MDHEN and CDR2 SYDVKM. DNA for the CDR3: TGTGCCAGCAGTTTAGCCCCCCGGCGGGACAGGGCCATCCAAGAGACCCAGTACTTC. Its protein is CASSLAPRRDRAIQETQYF.

The rearrangement uses TRBV6-2 or TRBV6-3 and TRBJ1-5; the D is unclear. CDR3 size: 14 residues. The V end was cut by 4 bases, the J end by 1 base, with 8 bases between. Germline loops: CDR1 MNHEY, CDR2 SVGEGT. The CDR3 loop reads CASSWFTSNQPQHF. The CDR3 bases are TGTGCCAGCAGTTGGTTTACGAGCAATCAGCCCCAGCATTTT.

Here the CDR3 DNA reads TGCAGTGCTAGCCCCGGGGGACTGGTTAATGAAAAACTGTTTTTT. This gives the protein CSASPGGLVNEKLFF. V is TRBV20-1 and J is TRBJ1-4; a possible D gene is TRBD1 (5 bases). The V gene's germline CDR1 is DFQATT and CDR2 SNEGSKA (reference sequence). The V gene lost 3 bases and the J gene lost 4 bases, with 15 bases spanning the gap. This CDR3 is built from 15 residues.

The chain is built from TRBV7-8 and TRBJ2-3; no firm D call. With 2 bases removed from V and 2 bases from J, the gap between germline ends came to 14 bases. The CDR3 runs to 16 residues. Germline CDR1 SGHVS, CDR2 FQNEAQ. The CDR3 loop is CASSLRAGVLTDTQYF. The CDR3 DNA sequence: TGTGCCAGCAGCTTACGCGCTGGAGTCCTCACAGATACGCAGTATTTT.

The rearrangement joins TRBV7-2 to TRBJ1-1; no firm D call. V was pared by 5 bases and J by 4 bases, with 11 bases between. CDR3 length: 13 amino acids. Germline assignment: CDR1 SGHTA and CDR2 FQGNSA. The CDR3 sequence: CASSHGAVTEAFF. The CDR3, as DNA: TGTGCCAGCAGCCATGGAGCGGTCACTGAAGCTTTCTTT.

This clonotype showed up just a few times. V is TRBV29-1 and J is TRBJ2-7; tentatively, D is TRBD1 or TRBD2 (5 bases each). This CDR3 contains 14 residues. Deletions cut 2 bases from V and 3 bases from J, with 14 bases between. The germline V gene has CDR1 SQVTM and CDR2 ANQGSEA. CDR3 amino acids: CSVERRDRVYEQYF. The CDR3 region has the DNA TGCAGCGTTGAACGCCGGGACCGAGTCTACGAGCAGTACTTC.

This clonotype occurred a few times. The rearrangement links TRBV29-1 to TRBJ2-3, with 11 bases matching TRBD2. Germline assignment: CDR1 SQVTM and CDR2 ANQGSEA. The CDR3 length is 15 residues. V lost 4 bases and J lost 4; bases outside the gene matches: 7. The CDR3 is CSVVGASGRPDTQYF. In DNA form, the CDR3 reads TGCAGCGTTGTAGGGGCTAGCGGGAGGCCAGATACGCAGTATTTT.

The sample holds a few counts of this clonotype. V and J are TRBV7-2 and TRBJ2-7, with 11 bases aligning to TRBD2. Trimming at V came to 5 bases and at J to 7 bases, leaving 10 bases not matched to a gene. Germline loops: CDR1 SGHTA, CDR2 FQGNSA. The CDR3 sequence is 15 residues long. CDR3: CASSPVTSGAREQYF. The CDR3 nucleotides read TGTGCCAGCAGCCCTGTGACTAGCGGGGCTAGAGAGCAGTACTTC. Combining the CDR3 with reference TRBV7-2 and TRBJ2-7 gives the whole variable domain GAGVSQSPSNKVTEKGKDVELRCDPISGHTALYWYRQSLGQGLEFLIYFQGNSAPDKSGLPSDRFSAERTGGSVSTLTIQRTQQEDSAVYLCASSPVTSGAREQYFGPGTRLTVT.

This clonotype occurred a few times. The J gene is TRBJ2-3, the V gene TRBV5-1; D not resolved. Germline V gives CDR1 SGHRS, CDR2 YFSETQ. The V gene lost 0 bases and the J gene lost 2 bases, with 4 bases spanning the gap. The CDR3 is made up of 13 amino acids. The CDR3 reads CASSLADTDTQYF. As DNA, the CDR3 is TGCGCCAGCAGCTTGGCTGACACAGATACGCAGTATTTT.

This clonotype was observed a handful of times. This chain joins TRBV5-1 and TRBJ2-2; the D gene is possibly TRBD1 (5 bases). V lost 4 bases, J lost 1 base, and 11 bases lay in between. This CDR3 has 15 residues. CDR1 SGHRS and CDR2 YFSETQ come from the germline V gene. CDR3 protein: CASSQGILNTGELFF. The DNA for the CDR3 is TGCGCCAGCAGCCAGGGTATCCTGAACACCGGGGAGCTGTTTTTT.